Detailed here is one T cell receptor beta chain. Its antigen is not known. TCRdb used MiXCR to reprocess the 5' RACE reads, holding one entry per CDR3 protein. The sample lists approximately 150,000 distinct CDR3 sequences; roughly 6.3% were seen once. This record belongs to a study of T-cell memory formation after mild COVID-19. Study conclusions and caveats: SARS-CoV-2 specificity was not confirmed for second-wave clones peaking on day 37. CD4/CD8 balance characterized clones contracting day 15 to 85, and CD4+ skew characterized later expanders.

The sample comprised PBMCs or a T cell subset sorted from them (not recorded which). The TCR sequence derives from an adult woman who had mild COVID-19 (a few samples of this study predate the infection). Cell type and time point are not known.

Written as DNA, the CDR3 is TGTGCCAGCAGAGAAGGAAACACCATATATTTT. The encoded protein is CASREGNTIYF. This chain links TRBV6-6 with TRBJ1-3; D ambiguous. Deletions cut 6 bases from V and 4 bases from J, with 4 bases between. The CDR3 loop spans 11 amino acids. CDR1 MNHNY and CDR2 SVGAGI come from the germline V gene (reference sequence).